Described below is a single TCR beta chain sequence and its context. Its antigen remains unidentified. The data are from a study of T cell repertoires in cytomegalovirus infection. Study in general: It was the public TCR beta signatures that indicated both CMV infection and matching HLA type. The study's findings and limits: What dominated the ex vivo response were HLA-C-restricted CMV-specific TCR beta clonotypes. The cumulative frequency of public TCR beta families identified carriers of CMV plus the relevant HLA.

Each CDR3 protein gets one entry after TCRdb re-called the reads with MiXCR. The sample consists of about 460,000 distinct CDR3 sequences, about 11% of them appearing once. Trimming took 0 bases from V and 6 from J; bases not matched to a gene: 10. This CDR3 has 17 residues. The germline gives CDR1 DFQATT, CDR2 SNEGSKA (reference sequence). The TCR originated in a human donor in good health (CMV status not recorded). Some clones in this sample may be carry-over from other donors' samples. The sequenced sample was PBMCs. V gene TRBV20-1 combines with J gene TRBJ2-1; 11 nucleotides agree with TRBD2. The CDR3 DNA follows: TGCAGTGCTAGAGATTCCTCCGGGACTAGCGGTATCAATGAGCAGTTCTTC. Its protein is CSARDSSGTSGINEQFF.